These T cell receptor beta chains were read from a single sample in a study of shared clonotypes between healthy human individuals. The repertoire was sequenced with immunoSEQ multiplex PCR; TCRdb's copy has only in-frame clones and lacks some. This sample has fewer than 700,000 clones, with approximately 95% found just once. The sample comprised naive CD8+ T cells sorted from blood. All receptors come from a woman in her 30s in good health. CDR3s leave out the opening cysteine and the closing phenylalanine or tryptophan.

V	length	J	CDR3
TRBV5-1	13	TRBJ2-7	ASSSTGSPSYEQY
TRBV11-2	13	TRBJ1-4	ASSSPGQGHEKLF
TRBV27	14	NA	ASSFSIGTLSYEQY
TRBV28	13	TRBJ1-1	ASSLLGQGNTEAF
TRBV28	14	TRBJ1-1	ASSDYKQLMNTEAF
TRBV9	16	TRBJ2-3	ASNSVDTPSGRVDTQY
TRBV28	12	NA	ASSLWGDSHEQY
TRBV10-3	12	TRBJ2-7	AISRDRGSYEQY
TRBV7-9	11	TRBJ2-7	ASSLGEGYEQY
TRBV5-1	11	TRBJ2-7	ASSEGSPYEQY
TRBV6-5	12	TRBJ2-1	ASSYSVAGVEQF
TRBV15	12	TRBJ1-2	ATTHQGLGYGYT
TRBV2	13	TRBJ2-4	ASSGTGITKNIQY
TRBV2	11	TRBJ2-7	ASSSTGGYEQY
TRBV28	12	NA	ASRGLADNYEQY